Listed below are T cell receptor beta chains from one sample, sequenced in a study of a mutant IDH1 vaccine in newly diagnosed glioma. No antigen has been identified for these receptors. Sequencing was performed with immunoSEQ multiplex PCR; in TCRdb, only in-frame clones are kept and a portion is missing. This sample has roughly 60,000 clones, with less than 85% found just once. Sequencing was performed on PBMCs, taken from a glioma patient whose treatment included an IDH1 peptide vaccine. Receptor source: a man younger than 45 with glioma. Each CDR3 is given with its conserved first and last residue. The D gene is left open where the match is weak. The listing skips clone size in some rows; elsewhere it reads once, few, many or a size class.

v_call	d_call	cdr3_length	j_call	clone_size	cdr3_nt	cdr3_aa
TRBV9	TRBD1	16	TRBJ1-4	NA	TGTGCCAGCAGCGTTCAGGGGGGCGGAGGGAATGAAAAACTGTTTTTT	CASSVQGGGGNEKLFF
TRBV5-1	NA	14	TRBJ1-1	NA	TGCGCCAGCAGCTTGTACAGCGGGAGGACTGAAGCTTTCTTT	CASSLYSGRTEAFF
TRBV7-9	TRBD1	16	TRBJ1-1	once	TGTGCCAGCAGCTTCGGGACAGGGGGGGAAGCCACTGAAGCTTTCTTT	CASSFGTGGEATEAFF
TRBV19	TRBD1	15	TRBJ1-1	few	TGTGCCAGTAGAACAGGGGGTGGAATGAACACTGAAGCTTTCTTT	CASRTGGGMNTEAFF
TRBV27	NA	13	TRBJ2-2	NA	TGTGCCAGCAGTTTCGTGAACGTCCGGGAGCTGTTTTTT	CASSFVNVRELFF
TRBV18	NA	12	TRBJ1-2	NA	TGTGCCAGCTCACTCGATAACTATGGCTACACCTTC	CASSLDNYGYTF
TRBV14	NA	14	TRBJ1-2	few	TGTGCCAGCAGCCAAGATCCTTACAACTATGGCTACACCTTC	CASSQDPYNYGYTF
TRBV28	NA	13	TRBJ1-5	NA	TGTGCCAGCAGTCAATTTCCCAATCAGCCCCAGCATTTT	CASSQFPNQPQHF
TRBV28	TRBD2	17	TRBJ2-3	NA	TGTGCCAGCAGTTTTCCCCGCCCTAGCGGGACAACAGATACGCAGTATTTT	CASSFPRPSGTTDTQYF
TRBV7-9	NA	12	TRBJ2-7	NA	TGTGCCAGCAGCTTTAAATTAGGTGAGCAGTACTTC	CASSFKLGEQYF
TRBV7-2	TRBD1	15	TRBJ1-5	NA	TGTGCCAGCATCCTGACAGGGCTCAGCAATCAGCCCCAGCATTTT	CASILTGLSNQPQHF
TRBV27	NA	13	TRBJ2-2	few	TGTGCCAGCAGTTCCGCCTACACCGGGGAGCTGTTTTTT	CASSSAYTGELFF
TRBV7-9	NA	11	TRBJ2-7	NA	TGTGCCAGCAGCCCCGATGGCGAGCAGTACTTC	CASSPDGEQYF
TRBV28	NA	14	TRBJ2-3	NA	TGTGCCAGCAGTTTCCAGCTAAGGGGAGATACGCAGTATTTT	CASSFQLRGDTQYF
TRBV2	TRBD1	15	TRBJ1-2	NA	TGTGCCAGCAGTTATCTAGGACAGGGTTCGTATGGCTACACCTTC	CASSYLGQGSYGYTF
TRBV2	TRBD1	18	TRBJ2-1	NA	TGTGCCAGCAGCGTTATTATAACCGGGACAGGGAAGGGGAATGAGCAGTTCTTC	CASSVIITGTGKGNEQFF
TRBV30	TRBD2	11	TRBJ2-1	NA	TGTGCCTGGAGTGTGGGGACTAAGCAGTTCTTC	CAWSVGTKQFF
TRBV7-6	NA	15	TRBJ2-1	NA	TGTGCCAGCAGCTTAGTTACTGGCTCCTACAATGAGCAGTTCTTC	CASSLVTGSYNEQFF
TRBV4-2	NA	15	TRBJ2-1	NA	TGTGCCAGCAGCCAACATCGGGACACCCGAACAGAGCAGTTCTTC	CASSQHRDTRTEQFF
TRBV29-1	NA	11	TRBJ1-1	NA	TGCAGCGTTGTCGGGATGACTGAAGCTTTCTTT	CSVVGMTEAFF
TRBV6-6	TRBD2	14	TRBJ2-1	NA	TGTGCCAGCAGCCCGGGACTACCCTACAATGAGCAGTTCTTC	CASSPGLPYNEQFF
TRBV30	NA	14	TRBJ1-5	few	TGTGCCTGGAGTGTCCCCGGGGGATATCAGCCCCAGCATTTT	CAWSVPGGYQPQHF
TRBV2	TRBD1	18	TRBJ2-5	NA	TGTGCCAGCGCCGCTGGGGACAGGGGTGGGCTATGGCCGGAGACCCAGTACTTC	CASAAGDRGGLWPETQYF
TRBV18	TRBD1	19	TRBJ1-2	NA	TGTGCCAGCTCACCTAATGCGTTGTACAGGGGGAATGGTAACTATGGCTACACCTTC	CASSPNALYRGNGNYGYTF
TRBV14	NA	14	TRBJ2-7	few	TGTGCCAGCAGCCAAGATGTAAGGGGGTCCGAGCAGTACTTC	CASSQDVRGSEQYF
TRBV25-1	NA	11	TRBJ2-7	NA	TGTGCCAGCGGGGGGTTTAGCGAGCAGTACTTC	CASGGFSEQYF
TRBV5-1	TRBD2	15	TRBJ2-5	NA	TGCGCCAGCAGCAGGAGCGGGGCATACCAAGAGACCCAGTACTTC	CASSRSGAYQETQYF
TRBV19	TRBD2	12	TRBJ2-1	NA	TGTGCCAGTAGACCCCTAGCGGGTGAGCAGTTCTTC	CASRPLAGEQFF
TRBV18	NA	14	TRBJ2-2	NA	TGTGCCAGCTCCCCTATTGGGGACACCGGGGAGCTGTTTTTT	CASSPIGDTGELFF
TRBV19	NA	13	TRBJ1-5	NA	TGTGCCAGTAGTCAGAGTAGCAATCAGCCCCAGCATTTT	CASSQSSNQPQHF
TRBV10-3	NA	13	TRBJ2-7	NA	TGTGCCATCAGTGAGTATTCAGGGAGGGAGCAGTACTTC	CAISEYSGREQYF
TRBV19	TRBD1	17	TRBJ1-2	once	TGTGCCAGTAGTAAAGGACAGGGATTAGGGCTGGGCTATGGCTACACCTTC	CASSKGQGLGLGYGYTF
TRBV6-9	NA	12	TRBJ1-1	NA	TGTGCCAGCAGAGGTGGGTACACTGAAGCTTTCTTT	CASRGGYTEAFF
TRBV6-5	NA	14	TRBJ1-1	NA	TGTGCCAGCAGTTACGGCGTGATGAACACTGAAGCTTTCTTT	CASSYGVMNTEAFF
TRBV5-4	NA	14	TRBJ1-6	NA	TGTGCCAGCAGCTTGGTCAGCTCAAATTCACCCCTCCACTTT	CASSLVSSNSPLHF
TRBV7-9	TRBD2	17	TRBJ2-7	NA	TGTGCCAGCAGCCGGACTAGCGGGAGGGCCCTCGCTTACGAGCAGTACTTC	CASSRTSGRALAYEQYF
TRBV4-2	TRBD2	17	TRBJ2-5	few	TGTGCCAGCAGCCAAGAGAACGGGAGGTGGGTCGTGAAGACCCAGTACTTC	CASSQENGRWVVKTQYF
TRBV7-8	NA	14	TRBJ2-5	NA	TGTGCCAGCAGCTTAGGTCGGGGTGGGGCGACCCAGTACTTC	CASSLGRGGATQYF
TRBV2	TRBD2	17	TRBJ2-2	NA	TGTGCCAGACGAATGGGGCCAGCGGGAGGGCAGACCGGGGAGCTGTTTTTT	CARRMGPAGGQTGELFF
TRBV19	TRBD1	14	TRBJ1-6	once	TGTGCCACCCGGACAGGGATAGATAATTCACCCCTCCACTTT	CATRTGIDNSPLHF